Each of the 27 T cell receptor beta chains below was sequenced from the same sample in a study of cytomegalovirus exposure and HLA in healthy donors. It was with 60 Vbeta and 13 Jbeta primers that the PCR ran. Here immunoSEQ multiplex PCR was the method, and the copy in TCRdb shows in-frame clones only, minus some. The sample includes under 150,000 clones, around 75% of them seen just once. The sample comprised PBMCs. The receptors come from a female donor in good health and CMV-seronegative.

The chain combines TRBV5-6 with TRBJ1-2; 11 bases match TRBD1. This CDR3 spans 19 amino acids. Trimming at V came to 2 bases and at J to 4 bases, leaving 16 bases not matched to a gene. Germline CDR1 reads SGHDT; CDR2 reads YYEEEE. CDR3 in DNA: TGTGCCAGCAGCTTTACCATCCAAAAGCCGGGACAGGGGGTCTATGGCTACACCTTC. Translating it yields CASSFTIQKPGQGVYGYTF. The full variable domain, its missing parts supplied by reference TRBV5-6 and TRBJ1-2, is DAGVTQSPTHLIKTRGQQVTLRCSPKSGHDTVSWYQQALGQGPQFIFQYYEEEERQRGNFPDRFSGHQFPNYSSELNVNALLLGDSALYLCASSFTIQKPGQGVYGYTFGSGTRLTVV.

The rearrangement joins TRBV6-5 to TRBJ2-7; possible D gene TRBD2, 6 bases. From germline, CDR1 is MNHEY and CDR2 SVGAGI. The CDR3 covers 10 residues. V gave up 11 bases and J gave up 6 bases, with 11 bases separating them. Written as DNA, the CDR3 is TGTGCCTCGGGAGCGCCCGAGCAGTACTTC. It translates to CASGAPEQYF.

The chain uses TRBV19 and TRBJ1-2, with 8 bases matching TRBD1. The CDR3 is 16 amino acids. In germline, CDR1 is LNHDA, CDR2 SQIVND (reference sequence). V dropped 6 bases and J dropped 5; count of bases not matched to a gene: 14. CDR3 in amino acids: CASRGMSGTGGYGYTF. In nucleotides, the CDR3 is TGTGCCAGTAGAGGGATGTCCGGGACAGGCGGATATGGCTACACCTTC.

The chain couples TRBV7-2 to TRBJ1-2; a possible D gene is TRBD1 (6 bases). V was pared by 1 base and J by 6 bases, with 9 bases between. This CDR3 region has 13 residues. The germline V gene encodes CDR1 SGHTA and CDR2 FQGNSA. CDR3 bases: TGTGCCAGCAGCTTAGGACCAGGGGATGGCTACACCTTC. Translation gives CASSLGPGDGYTF. Drawing the rest from reference TRBV7-2 and TRBJ1-2, the complete variable domain is GAGVSQSPSNKVTEKGKDVELRCDPISGHTALYWYRQSLGQGLEFLIYFQGNSAPDKSGLPSDRFSAERTGGSVSTLTIQRTQQEDSAVYLCASSLGPGDGYTFGSGTRLTVV.

This clone was counted between two and nine times. The gene calls are TRBV6-4 and TRBJ1-2; D remains ambiguous. Trimming took off 4 bases at V and 7 bases at J, with 13 bases between the two ends. CDR1 MRHNA and CDR2 SNTAGT come from the germline V gene. This CDR3 comprises 13 residues. The CDR3 DNA reads as TGTGCCAGCAGTGCTTCTCCTAGAGGTGGCTACACCTTC. It encodes CASSASPRGGYTF.

The genes are TRBV7-3 and TRBJ2-3; the match to TRBD2 covers 9 bases. J was trimmed by 2 bases and V by 1 base; bases with no gene match: 10. The germline CDR1 and CDR2 sequences are SGHTA and FQGTGA. The CDR3 contains 18 residues. CDR3 sequence: CASSLRGRASGVTDTQYF. DNA of the CDR3: TGTGCCAGCAGCTTAAGGGGGCGGGCTAGCGGGGTCACAGATACGCAGTATTTT.

The chain carries TRBV11-2 and TRBJ1-1; 9 positions match TRBD1. The CDR3 contains 17 residues. In germline, CDR1 is SGHAT, CDR2 FQNNGV. The J segment lost 4 bases and the V segment lost 5 bases, leaving 14 bases of the junction unmatched. CDR3 protein: CASSNGYRGLRITEAFF. The CDR3 DNA is TGTGCCAGCAGCAACGGGTACAGGGGGCTTAGGATCACTGAAGCTTTCTTT.

This clone is a singleton in its sample. The J gene is TRBJ2-7, the V gene TRBV7-6; TRBD2 might be the D (5 bases). The V gene lost 3 bases and the J gene lost 6 bases, with 9 bases spanning the gap. Germline V CDR1 and CDR2: SGHVS, FNYEAQ. The CDR3 totals 12 residues. The CDR3 nucleotides are TGTGCCAGCAGCTTCCGCGAGGGCGAGCAGTACTTC. Translated, it gives CASSFREGEQYF.

This chain connects TRBV28 to TRBJ1-1; no clear D gene. Trimming cost V 8 bases and J 3 bases, with 10 bases left between them. The CDR3 length is 12 residues. In germline, CDR1 is MDHEN, CDR2 SYDVKM. CDR3 loop: CASRRGYTEAFF. CDR3 in DNA: TGTGCCAGCCGCCGGGGATACACTGAAGCTTTCTTT.

The chain joins TRBV11-3 to TRBJ2-3; TRBD2 matches at 8 bases. V lost 4 bases to trimming and J lost 2 bases; unmatched junction nucleotides: 5. The CDR3 totals 15 residues. Germline CDR1 and CDR2: SGHNT and YENEEA. Here the CDR3 reads CASSSGGDYTDTQYF. As DNA, the CDR3 is TGTGCCAGCAGCTCGGGGGGGGACTACACAGATACGCAGTATTTT.

The chain uses TRBV29-1 and TRBJ2-6; D possibly corresponds to TRBD1 (5 bases). Trimming took 4 bases from V and 1 from J, leaving 14 bases between them. Germline-derived CDR1 and CDR2 are SQVTM and ANQGSEA. CDR3 length: 16 amino acids. CDR3 protein: CSVVSRVGSGANVLTF. The CDR3 bases are TGCAGCGTTGTTTCCAGGGTCGGTTCTGGGGCCAACGTCCTGACTTTC.

This rearrangement joins TRBV5-4 to TRBJ2-7; a possible D gene is TRBD1 (7 bases). In germline, CDR1 is SGHNT, CDR2 YYREEE (reference sequence). Trimming shortened V by 0 bases and J by 4 bases, and 14 bases separated the two germline ends. The CDR3 runs to 15 residues. CDR3 region: CASSLDQGGPYEQYF. CDR3 DNA sequence: TGTGCCAGCAGCTTGGATCAGGGGGGACCTTACGAGCAGTACTTC. The whole variable domain, filled in from reference TRBV5-4 and TRBJ2-7, reads ETGVTQSPTHLIKTRGQQVTLRCSSQSGHNTVSWYQQALGQGPQFIFQYYREEENGRGNFPPRFSGLQFPNYSSELNVNALELDDSALYLCASSLDQGGPYEQYFGPGTRLTVT.

The rearrangement joins TRBV28 to TRBJ1-1; 11 nucleotides align to TRBD1. The V gene's germline CDR1 is MDHEN and CDR2 SYDVKM. The CDR3 loop spans 14 amino acids. V gave up 6 bases and J gave up 6 bases; unmatched junction bases: 6. CDR3 amino acids: CASSSGQGASEAFF. Here the CDR3 DNA reads TGTGCCAGCAGCTCCGGACAGGGGGCTTCTGAAGCTTTCTTT.

The V and J genes are TRBV13 and TRBJ2-1; no clear D. Trimming removed 0 bases from V and 0 bases from J, with 6 bases in between. The CDR3 runs to 15 residues. Germline CDR1 PRHDT, CDR2 FYEKMQ (reference sequence). The DNA for the CDR3 is TGTGCCAGCAGCTTAGGCGGTAGCTCCTACAATGAGCAGTTCTTC. As protein: CASSLGGSSYNEQFF.

The chain links TRBV6-6 to TRBJ1-4; no clear D. Germline assignment: CDR1 MNHNY and CDR2 SVGAGI (reference sequence). The CDR3 runs 15 residues. Trimming removed 4 bases at V and 0 bases at J, with 9 bases between. CDR3 sequence: CASSSQVTTNEKLFF. The CDR3 bases are TGTGCCAGCAGTTCTCAGGTCACAACTAATGAAAAACTGTTTTTT.

The chain joins TRBV9 to TRBJ2-7; D gene uncertain. Germline-derived CDR1 and CDR2 are SGDLS and YYNGEE. The CDR3 is 15 residues long. Trimming cost V 0 bases and J 4 bases, with 14 bases left between them. In DNA form, the CDR3 reads TGTGCCAGCAGCGTAGATTCTTCCCCCTTATACGAGCAGTACTTC. Translated: CASSVDSSPLYEQYF.

The chain links TRBV7-2 to TRBJ1-2, with 9 bases lining up with TRBD1. V lost 5 bases and J lost 7; bases outside the gene matches: 8. This CDR3 region has 14 residues. Germline loops: CDR1 SGHTA, CDR2 FQGNSA. CDR3 in DNA: TGTGCCAGCAGCCCCCGGACAGGGGCAGGTGGCTACACCTTC. Amino acid sequence: CASSPRTGAGGYTF.

The rearrangement uses TRBV6-4 and TRBJ1-2; 9 bases are a match to TRBD1. This CDR3 has 16 amino acids. V lost 7 bases to trimming and J lost 5 bases; unmatched junction nucleotides: 14. The V gene's germline CDR1 is MRHNA and CDR2 SNTAGT. The CDR3, as DNA: TGTGCCAGCAACCTCCGGGACAGGGTTGTTACTTATGGCTACACCTTC. Amino acids: CASNLRDRVVTYGYTF.

The rearrangement uses TRBV12-5 and TRBJ1-4; no reliable D call. Germline V gene lookup returns CDR1 LGHNT and CDR2 FRNRAP. CDR3 length: 15 residues. V gave up 0 bases and J gave up 5 bases, with 10 bases separating them. The CDR3: CASGLVRPGNEKLFF. CDR3 DNA sequence: TGTGCTAGTGGTTTGGTACGCCCCGGGAATGAAAAACTGTTTTTT.

The chain has TRBV6-6 and TRBJ2-5; 10 bases agree with TRBD2. The J call is uncertain, as TRBJ2-7 better fits the DNA end. The CDR3 has 16 residues. Germline-derived CDR1 and CDR2 are MNHNY and SVGAGI (reference sequence). CDR3 in amino acids: CASSRARSSGSYEQYF. The CDR3 DNA is TGTGCCAGCAGTCGAGCCAGGTCTAGCGGGAGTTACGAGCAGTACTTC.

This chain joins TRBV29-1 and TRBJ2-1, with 7 bases lining up with TRBD1. This CDR3 is 10 amino acids long. Germline V CDR1 and CDR2: SQVTM, ANQGSEA. With 6 bases clipped from V and 13 bases from J, the junction kept 6 bases outside the gene matches. CDR3 DNA sequence: TGCAGCGTGCAGACAGGGCTTCAGTTCTTC. Its translation is CSVQTGLQFF.

The rearrangement links TRBV6-5 to TRBJ1-1; TRBD1 is a possible D gene (6 bases). The germline gives CDR1 MNHEY, CDR2 SVGAGI. Trimming removed 1 base from V and 4 bases from J, with 16 bases in between. The CDR3 length is 16 residues. CDR3 loop: CASSYFGGGGGTEAFF. Written as DNA, the CDR3 is TGTGCCAGCAGTTACTTTGGGGGCGGCGGGGGCACTGAAGCTTTCTTT.

The rearrangement links TRBV11-3 to TRBJ2-1, with 9 bases aligning to TRBD2. Germline trimming cut 8 bases from V and 8 bases from J; bases unmatched to any gene: 10. Germline values: CDR1 SGHNT, CDR2 YENEEA. The CDR3 consists of 14 residues. The CDR3 sequence is CASRTGTSRDEQFF. The CDR3 DNA is TGTGCCAGCCGAACCGGGACTAGCAGAGATGAGCAGTTCTTC. Supplemented by reference TRBV11-3 and TRBJ2-1, the full variable domain reads EAGVVQSPRYKIIEKKQPVAFWCNPISGHNTLYWYLQNLGQGPELLIRYENEEAVDDSQLPKDRFSAERLKGVDSTLKIQPAELGDSAVYLCASRTGTSRDEQFFGPGTRLTVL.

The chain recombines TRBV7-9 with TRBJ2-5; D may be TRBD2 (5 bases). With the DNA end fitting TRBJ2-7 better, the J assignment may be wrong. Germline CDR1 and CDR2: SEHNR and FQNEAQ (reference sequence). CDR3 length equals 12 residues. The CDR3 sequence is CASSYTRNEQYF. CDR3 nucleotide sequence: TGTGCCAGCAGCTATACTAGGAACGAGCAGTACTTC.

This clone was picked up one time. This rearrangement joins TRBV7-9 to TRBJ2-1; D remains ambiguous. V lost 0 bases and J 5 bases, leaving 8 bases between the germline ends. The CDR3 consists of 14 residues. CDR1 and CDR2 (germline): SEHNR, FQNEAQ (reference sequence). CDR3 in DNA: TGTGCCAGCAGCTTAGCCACGCGGCACAATGAGCAGTTCTTC. Protein sequence: CASSLATRHNEQFF.

The chain couples TRBV5-1 to TRBJ1-4; 7 bases are a match to TRBD1. Per germline, CDR1 SGHRS and CDR2 YFSETQ. The CDR3 is 15 residues long. J was trimmed by 3 bases and V by 0 bases; bases with no gene match: 2. In DNA form, the CDR3 reads TGCGCCAGCAGCTTGGGACAGGGAGCTAATGAAAAACTGTTTTTT. As protein: CASSLGQGANEKLFF.

This chain connects TRBV6-1 to TRBJ1-1; tentative D call: TRBD1 (5 bases). The CDR3 totals 13 residues. V was shortened by 5 bases and J by 3 bases, with 10 bases between the two germline ends. Germline V gene data show CDR1 as MNHNS and CDR2 as SASEGT. The CDR3 region is CASSLGAYTEAFF. The CDR3 region has the DNA TGTGCCAGCAGTCTAGGGGCGTACACTGAAGCTTTCTTT.